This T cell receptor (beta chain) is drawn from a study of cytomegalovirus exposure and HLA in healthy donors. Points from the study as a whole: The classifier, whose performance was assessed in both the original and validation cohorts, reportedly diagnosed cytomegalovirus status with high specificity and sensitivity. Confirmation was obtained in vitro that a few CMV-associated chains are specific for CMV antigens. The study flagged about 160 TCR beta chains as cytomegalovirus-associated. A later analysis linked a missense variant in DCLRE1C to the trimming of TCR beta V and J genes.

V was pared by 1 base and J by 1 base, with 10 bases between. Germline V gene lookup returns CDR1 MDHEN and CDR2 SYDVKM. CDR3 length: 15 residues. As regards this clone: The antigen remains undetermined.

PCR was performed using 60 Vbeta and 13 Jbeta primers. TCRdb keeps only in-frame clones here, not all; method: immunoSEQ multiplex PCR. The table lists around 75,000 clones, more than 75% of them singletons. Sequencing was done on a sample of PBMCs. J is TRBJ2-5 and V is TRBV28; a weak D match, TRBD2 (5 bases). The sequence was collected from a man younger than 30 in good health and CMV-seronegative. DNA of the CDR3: TGTGCCAGCAGTTTATTGGCGGACTTCCAAGAGACCCAGTACTTC. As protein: CASSLLADFQETQYF. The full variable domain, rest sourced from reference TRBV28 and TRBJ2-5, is DVKVTQSSRYLVKRTGEKVFLECVQDMDHENMFWYRQDPGLGLRLIYFSYDVKMKEKGDIPEGYSVSREKKERFSLILESASTNQTSMYLCASSLLADFQETQYFGPGTRLLVL.